The 15 T cell receptor beta chains below were found in one sample sequenced in a study of cytomegalovirus exposure and HLA in healthy donors. PCR was performed using 60 Vbeta and 13 Jbeta primers. Some clones are missing from TCRdb's copy, which holds only in-frame ones; the method was immunoSEQ multiplex PCR. Of 130,000 to 150,000 clones detected, about 80% appear once; the ten largest clones hold roughly 4%. The sample was PBMCs. Every receptor here comes from a man in his late teens or twenties in good health and CMV-seronegative.

The V call is TRBV9, the J call TRBJ2-2; the match to TRBD1 covers 11 bases. Germline V CDR1 and CDR2: SGDLS, YYNGEE. This CDR3 has 16 residues. J lost 3 bases, V lost 4 bases, and 5 bases had no gene match. DNA of the CDR3: TGTGCCAGCAGCCCCCGGACAGGGGGCGACACCGGGGAGCTGTTTTTT. Amino acids: CASSPRTGGDTGELFF.

The chain is built from TRBV9 and TRBJ2-1; 7 bases align to TRBD2. V shed 2 bases and J 0 bases; nucleotides not matched to a gene: 2. Germline V gives CDR1 SGDLS, CDR2 YYNGEE. The CDR3 runs 15 residues. For the CDR3, the DNA is TGTGCCAGCAGCGTCGGGGGGATCTCCTACAATGAGCAGTTCTTC. Amino acids: CASSVGGISYNEQFF.

CDR3 coding DNA: TGTGCCAGCAGCTGGGGCGCCGTCGGTGAGCAGTACTTC. It encodes CASSWGAVGEQYF. The rearrangement joins TRBV7-8 to TRBJ2-7; TRBD1 is a possible D gene (5 bases). Germline V gene sequence: CDR1 SGHVS, CDR2 FQNEAQ. The CDR3 has 13 residues. Between the trimmed V and J ends, which lost 4 bases and 7 bases, there was a span of 14 bases. Using reference TRBV7-8 and TRBJ2-7 for the parts outside the CDR3, the full variable domain is GAGVSQSPRYKVAKRGQDVALRCDPISGHVSLFWYQQALGQGPEFLTYFQNEAQLDKSGLPSDRFFAERPEGSVSTLKIQRTQQEDSAVYLCASSWGAVGEQYFGPGTRLTVT.

V is TRBV19 and J is TRBJ2-5; 7 bases agree with TRBD2. This CDR3 is built from 14 residues. V lost 2 bases and J lost 5; bases outside the gene matches: 5. Per germline, CDR1 LNHDA and CDR2 SQIVND (reference sequence). CDR3 in DNA: TGTGCCAGTAGTATAACTCTAGCGGACGAGACCCAGTACTTC. Encoded protein: CASSITLADETQYF.

The chain recombines TRBV15 with TRBJ1-1; D is ambiguous. The CDR3 is 14 amino acids. Trimming cost V 0 bases and J 5 bases, with 10 bases left between them. Looked up from germline, CDR1 is LNHNV and CDR2 is YYDKDF (reference sequence). The CDR3 loop reads CATSRDQEATEAFF. DNA for the CDR3: TGTGCCACCAGCAGAGATCAAGAGGCAACTGAAGCTTTCTTT.

The chain joins TRBV5-4 to TRBJ2-5; weak D call: TRBD2 (6 bases). CDR3 length: 16 residues. Per germline, CDR1 SGHNT and CDR2 YYREEE (reference sequence). Trimming pared 3 bases from V and 3 bases from J, leaving 18 bases between. The CDR3 loop is CASSSYGGPIEETQYF. CDR3 bases: TGTGCCAGCAGCTCCTACGGAGGGCCCATCGAAGAGACCCAGTACTTC. The whole variable domain, remainder taken from reference TRBV5-4 and TRBJ2-5, is ETGVTQSPTHLIKTRGQQVTLRCSSQSGHNTVSWYQQALGQGPQFIFQYYREEENGRGNFPPRFSGLQFPNYSSELNVNALELDDSALYLCASSSYGGPIEETQYFGPGTRLLVL.

The chain employs TRBV11-3 and TRBJ1-1, with 7 bases identical to TRBD1. The CDR3 covers 15 residues. V was clipped by 5 bases and J by 8 bases; unmatched bases: 14. The germline V gene has CDR1 SGHNT and CDR2 YENEEA. The CDR3 bases are TGTGCCAGCAGCGAAGGACAGGCCGGCCGGCGCGAAGCTTTCTTT. It is translated as CASSEGQAGRREAFF.

This clone is a singleton in its sample. This chain joins TRBV10-1 and TRBJ1-2; D possibly corresponds to TRBD1 (5 bases). CDR3 size: 17 residues. Deletions cut 6 bases from V and 6 bases from J, with 26 bases between. The germline V gene encodes CDR1 WNHNN and CDR2 SYGVQD (reference sequence). CDR3 amino acids: CASSEGPGISVRNGYTF. The CDR3 region has the DNA TGCGCCAGCAGCGAGGGGCCAGGGATATCGGTCCGTAATGGCTACACCTTC.

This clone has a handful of counts. The V and J genes are TRBV27 and TRBJ1-5; 7 nucleotides match TRBD1. The CDR3 covers 14 residues. CDR1 is MNHEY and CDR2 is SMNVEV in the germline V gene (reference sequence). The J segment lost 3 bases and the V segment lost 10 bases, leaving 9 bases of the junction unmatched. The CDR3 bases are TGTGCCACCCACTCCAGGGGGGCCAATCAGCCCCAGCATTTT. Residues: CATHSRGANQPQHF.

V gene TRBV6-5 combines with J gene TRBJ1-2; maybe TRBD1 (6 bases). Germline CDR1 is MNHEY and CDR2 is SVGAGI. The CDR3 is 15 amino acids. Trimming stripped 6 bases from V and 0 bases from J, with 14 bases between. This CDR3 reads CASRADRSSNYGYTF. CDR3 DNA sequence: TGTGCCAGCAGAGCGGACAGAAGTTCTAACTATGGCTACACCTTC.

Here the CDR3 DNA reads TGTGCCAGTAGTATCCGAGGCGACAATGAGCAGTTCTTC. This encodes CASSIRGDNEQFF. V and J are TRBV19 and TRBJ2-1; the D is unclear. The CDR3 extends over 13 amino acids. Germline values: CDR1 LNHDA, CDR2 SQIVND (reference sequence). Between the trimmed V and J ends, which lost 3 bases and 5 bases, there was a span of 8 bases.

The count of this clone is one. The J gene is TRBJ2-7, the V gene TRBV19; 8 bases line up with TRBD1. Trimming cost V 1 base and J 5 bases; bases outside gene matches: 16. The CDR3 runs to 18 residues. Germline CDR1 is LNHDA and CDR2 is SQIVND (reference sequence). CDR3 in amino acids: CASSIGTGPPWDRDEQYF. The CDR3 DNA follows: TGTGCCAGTAGTATAGGGACAGGGCCCCCATGGGATCGGGACGAGCAGTACTTC.

The rearrangement joins TRBV25-1 to TRBJ1-1; D gene ambiguous. Germline V CDR1 and CDR2: MGHDK, SYGVNS. This CDR3 has 15 residues. The ends were cut back, 1 base at V and 4 bases at J, with 13 bases in the middle. The CDR3 nucleotides are TGTGCCAGCAGTGAATGGAGGCAGTCGCCCACTGAAGCTTTCTTT. Protein: CASSEWRQSPTEAFF.

The chain couples TRBV6-5 to TRBJ2-3; D gene ambiguous. The V and J ends lost 10 bases and 2 bases respectively, with 7 bases between them. CDR1 MNHEY and CDR2 SVGAGI come from the germline V gene. This CDR3 has 11 residues. The chain's CDR3 is CATSLTDTQYF. For the CDR3, the DNA is TGTGCCACCTCCCTCACAGATACGCAGTATTTT.

V usage is TRBV6-4 and J usage is TRBJ1-5, with 8 positions matching TRBD1. The trim removed 4 bases at V and 0 bases at J, leaving 17 bases unmatched. Germline V CDR1 and CDR2: MRHNA, SNTAGT. This CDR3 contains 20 residues. This CDR3 reads CASSGGSGTGGSNSNQPQHF. CDR3 nucleotides: TGTGCCAGCAGTGGAGGTTCCGGGACAGGAGGCAGTAATAGCAATCAGCCCCAGCATTTT.